These 21 T cell receptor beta chains were sequenced from one sample in a study of cytomegalovirus exposure and HLA in healthy donors. The PCR made use of 60 Vbeta and 13 Jbeta primers. The method was immunoSEQ multiplex PCR; TCRdb's version includes in-frame clones alone and lacks a portion of them. The sample contains some 140,000 clones, roughly 76% of which appear only once. The specimen was PBMCs. These receptor sequences come from a woman between 40 and 50 years old in good health and CMV-seronegative.

The rearrangement links TRBV29-1 to TRBJ1-2; D ambiguous. The CDR3 has 12 residues. Germline V CDR1 and CDR2: SQVTM, ANQGSEA. V dropped 3 bases and J dropped 4 bases, with 9 bases sitting between them. DNA of the CDR3: TGCAGCGTTGAGGAGTACGGCTATGGCTACACCTTC. It specifies CSVEEYGYGYTF.

This clone was counted only a few times. V gene TRBV6-6 combines with J gene TRBJ1-4, with D hard to call. This CDR3 comprises 12 residues. Germline CDR1 MNHNY, CDR2 SVGAGI (reference sequence). The V and J ends lost 8 bases and 5 bases respectively, with 9 bases between them. CDR3 nucleotide sequence: TGTGCCAGCGCGGCGGGGAATGAAAAACTGTTTTTT. This translates into CASAAGNEKLFF.

The chain combines TRBV19 with TRBJ1-6, with TRBD1 matching over 8 bases. V was clipped by 3 bases and J by 0 bases; unmatched bases: 16. This CDR3 is built from 21 residues. The germline V gene has CDR1 LNHDA and CDR2 SQIVND (reference sequence). The DNA for the CDR3 is TGTGCCAGTAGTATCCCCCTGGATGCAGGGGGCCTAAGCTCCTATAATTCACCCCTCCACTTT. Its translation: CASSIPLDAGGLSSYNSPLHF.

This clone occurred a few times. The chain combines TRBV6-4 with TRBJ2-3; TRBD2 is a possible D gene (5 bases). Per the germline V gene, CDR1 is MRHNA and CDR2 is SNTAGT. The CDR3 is 15 residues long. V was pared by 0 bases and J by 0 bases, with 7 bases between. This chain's CDR3 is CASSDSGLSTDTQYF. The CDR3 DNA sequence: TGTGCCAGCAGTGACTCAGGACTTAGCACAGATACGCAGTATTTT.

The V gene is TRBV19, the J gene TRBJ1-5; 9 bases line up with TRBD1. With V trimmed by 5 bases and J by 7 bases, 3 bases remained unmatched. The germline gives CDR1 LNHDA, CDR2 SQIVND (reference sequence). This CDR3 region has 13 residues. CDR3: CASSVGQGQPQHF. The CDR3 DNA follows: TGTGCCAGTAGTGTGGGACAGGGACAGCCCCAGCATTTT.

The chain has TRBV6-6 and TRBJ2-5; TRBD1 matches at 9 bases. Losses at the gene ends were 5 bases for V and 2 bases for J; bases not matched to a gene: 6. Germline V gene sequence: CDR1 MNHNY, CDR2 SVGAGI (reference sequence). The CDR3 spans 15 residues. The CDR3 nucleotides read TGTGCCAGCAGTCAACACGGACAGGGGCAAGAGACCCAGTACTTC. This encodes CASSQHGQGQETQYF.

This chain links TRBV11-2 with TRBJ2-3, with a tentative D call TRBD2 (6 bases). This CDR3 has 14 residues. The germline V gene has CDR1 SGHAT and CDR2 FQNNGV. V was shortened by 5 bases and J by 2 bases, with 11 bases between the two germline ends. The CDR3: CASSTGDHTDTQYF. In nucleotides, the CDR3 is TGTGCCAGCAGCACGGGGGACCACACAGATACGCAGTATTTT.

The rearrangement joins TRBV5-1 to TRBJ1-2; the match to TRBD1 covers 7 bases. Germline V CDR1 and CDR2: SGHRS, YFSETQ. After removal of 0 bases from V and 2 bases from J, the junction contained 1 base not matched to a gene. This CDR3 spans 14 amino acids. Here the CDR3 DNA reads TGCGCCAGCAGCTTGGGACAGGGAAACTATGGCTACACCTTC. It is translated as CASSLGQGNYGYTF.

The chain recombines TRBV5-6 with TRBJ2-7, with 9 bases matching TRBD1. V trimming: 4 bases; J trimming: 2 bases; junction bases outside the gene matches: 10. The CDR3 sequence is 16 residues long. Germline V gene data show CDR1 as SGHDT and CDR2 as YYEEEE. The CDR3 loop reads CASSKPYRGLPYEQYF. The CDR3 DNA sequence: TGTGCCAGCAGCAAACCCTACAGGGGGCTCCCCTACGAGCAGTACTTC. The full variable domain, its missing parts supplied by reference TRBV5-6 and TRBJ2-7, is DAGVTQSPTHLIKTRGQQVTLRCSPKSGHDTVSWYQQALGQGPQFIFQYYEEEERQRGNFPDRFSGHQFPNYSSELNVNALLLGDSALYLCASSKPYRGLPYEQYFGPGTRLTVT.

This sequence joins TRBV9 and TRBJ2-5; tentative D call: TRBD2 (5 bases). The DNA end favors TRBJ2-7, so the J call may be wrong. There are 15 residues in the CDR3. Per germline, CDR1 SGDLS and CDR2 YYNGEE. In nucleotides, the CDR3 is TGTGCCAGCAGCGTAGAACCCGGGCGGGCCGACGAGCAGTACTTC. Protein sequence: CASSVEPGRADEQYF.

V and J are TRBV14 and TRBJ1-3, with TRBD1 identical over 8 bases. Germline V gene lookup returns CDR1 SGHDN and CDR2 FVKESK. The CDR3 runs 15 residues. The J segment lost 5 bases and the V segment lost 2 bases, leaving 5 bases of the junction unmatched. CDR3 loop: CASSQLTGGRNTIYF. The CDR3 DNA reads TGTGCCAGCAGCCAATTAACAGGGGGACGAAACACCATATATTTT.

This clone was observed a few times. The genes are TRBV4-1 and TRBJ1-1; D uncertain. The length of the CDR3 is 13 residues. V lost 2 bases and J lost 5, with 9 bases in between. Germline lookup yields CDR1 MGHRA and CDR2 YSYEKL. The CDR3: CASSQRGYTEAFF. In DNA form, the CDR3 reads TGCGCCAGCAGCCAACGAGGGTATACTGAAGCTTTCTTT.

This clone was picked up one time. The J gene is TRBJ1-5, the V gene TRBV4-1; unclear D gene. The V end was cut by 1 base, the J end by 1 base, with 11 bases between. Germline values: CDR1 MGHRA, CDR2 YSYEKL. The CDR3 is made up of 16 amino acids. This CDR3 reads CASSQGQGGSNQPQHF. DNA for the CDR3: TGCGCCAGCAGCCAAGGACAAGGAGGAAGCAATCAGCCCCAGCATTTT.

The chain employs TRBV29-1 and TRBJ2-2, with 8 bases matching TRBD1. V shed 7 bases, J shed 2 bases, and the junction held 6 bases outside the gene matches. Germline lookup yields CDR1 SQVTM and CDR2 ANQGSEA. The CDR3 extends over 14 amino acids. CDR3 residues: CSARGTGNTGELFF. The CDR3 DNA is TGCAGCGCTCGCGGGACAGGAAACACCGGGGAGCTGTTTTTT.

This clone was observed once. Other DNA sequences within the sample encode an identical CDR3. This chain uses TRBV7-8 with TRBJ1-1; D ambiguous. CDR3 length: 14 residues. Trimming removed 1 base from V and 8 bases from J, with 14 bases in between. The germline V gene encodes CDR1 SGHVS and CDR2 FQNEAQ. CDR3 in DNA: TGTGCCAGCAGCTTAGGCAGGCTGGGAGCCGAAGCTTTCTTT. Translation: CASSLGRLGAEAFF.

The chain is built from TRBV6-6 and TRBJ1-5, with D possibly being TRBD1 (5 bases). The CDR3 totals 14 residues. Germline CDR1 and CDR2: MNHNY and SVGAGI (reference sequence). V lost 0 bases and J 6 bases, leaving 9 bases between the germline ends. CDR3 bases: TGTGCCAGCAGTTACTCCGGGGGTGTTCAGCCCCAGCATTTT. Translating it yields CASSYSGGVQPQHF.

V is TRBV5-1 and J is TRBJ1-2; a possible D gene is TRBD1 (6 bases). CDR3 size: 17 residues. Trimming pared 0 bases from V and 0 bases from J, leaving 15 bases between. CDR1 is SGHRS and CDR2 is YFSETQ in the germline V gene. The CDR3 DNA follows: TGCGCCAGCAGCTTGGTCGGGGGGCGCGGGGCTAACTATGGCTACACCTTC. As protein: CASSLVGGRGANYGYTF. Full variable domain (rest looked up from reference TRBV5-1 and TRBJ1-2): KAGVTQTPRYLIKTRGQQVTLSCSPISGHRSVSWYQQTPGQGLQFLFEYFSETQRNKGNFPGRFSGRQFSNSRSEMNVSTLELGDSALYLCASSLVGGRGANYGYTFGSGTRLTVV.

The V gene is TRBV7-8, the J gene TRBJ1-1, with D possibly being TRBD1 (5 bases). CDR3 length equals 14 residues. Trimming left V 1 base short and J 3 bases short, with 9 bases between. The germline V gene encodes CDR1 SGHVS and CDR2 FQNEAQ. For the CDR3, the DNA is TGTGCCAGCAGCTTAGAGGGGAGGTACACTGAAGCTTTCTTT. It encodes CASSLEGRYTEAFF.

This clone was counted a single time. A read error may produce the germline difference seen at one junction end. The sample contains more than one DNA sequence encoding this CDR3. The chain links TRBV7-8 to TRBJ1-2, with D perhaps matching TRBD1 (6 bases). The germline V gene encodes CDR1 SGHVS and CDR2 FQNEAQ. CDR3 length equals 13 residues. The CDR3 coding sequence is TGTGCCAGCAACGAGCAGGGGACGGACGGCTACACCTTT. Its translation: CASNEQGTDGYTF.

In DNA, the CDR3 is TGTGCCAGCAGTGACAGTAACTTGTACAATGAGCAGTTCTTC. Residues: CASSDSNLYNEQFF. V gene TRBV7-9 combines with J gene TRBJ2-1; possibly TRBD1 for D (5 bases). V was clipped by 6 bases and J by 4 bases, with 13 bases between them. The CDR3 runs to 14 residues. Germline CDR1 is SEHNR and CDR2 is FQNEAQ (reference sequence).

This clone was counted between two and nine times. The gene calls are TRBV7-9 and TRBJ1-2, with 7 bases that match TRBD1. The CDR3 runs to 14 residues. The V segment lost 5 bases and the J segment 9 bases; nucleotides outside the gene matches: 12. Looked up from germline, CDR1 is SEHNR and CDR2 is FQNEAQ (reference sequence). The CDR3 bases are TGTGCCAGCAGCCAATCTACCGGGACAGAAAGCTACACCTTC. This sequence encodes CASSQSTGTESYTF.